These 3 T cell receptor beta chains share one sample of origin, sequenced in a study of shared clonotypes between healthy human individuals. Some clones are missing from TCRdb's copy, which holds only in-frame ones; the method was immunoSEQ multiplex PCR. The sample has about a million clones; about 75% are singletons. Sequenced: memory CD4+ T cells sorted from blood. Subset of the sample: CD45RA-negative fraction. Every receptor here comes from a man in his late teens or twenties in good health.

CDR3 nucleotides: TGTGCCAGCAGCCAAGGAGCGAAGTCCTACGAGCAGTACTTC. It is translated as CASSQGAKSYEQYF. This chain joins TRBV14 and TRBJ2-7; D ambiguous. The CDR3 sequence is 14 residues long. Germline CDR1 is SGHDN and CDR2 is FVKESK. Trimming shortened V by 1 base and J by 1 base, and 8 bases separated the two germline ends.

CDR3 in amino acids: CAISESLTQNSGYTF. In DNA, the CDR3 is TGTGCCATCAGTGAGTCCCTGACCCAAAATAGCGGCTACACCTTC. The gene calls are TRBV10-3 and TRBJ1-2; no definite D call. Deletions cut 0 bases from V and 8 bases from J, with 16 bases between. Germline-derived CDR1 and CDR2 are ENHRY and SYGVKD. The CDR3 has 15 amino acids.

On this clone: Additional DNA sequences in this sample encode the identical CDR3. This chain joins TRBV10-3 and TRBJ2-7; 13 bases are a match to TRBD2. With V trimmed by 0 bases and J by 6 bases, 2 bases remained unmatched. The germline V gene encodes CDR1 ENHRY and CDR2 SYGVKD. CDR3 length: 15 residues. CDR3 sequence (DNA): TGTGCCATCAGTGAGTCGGGACTAGCGGGGCGCGAGCAGTACTTC. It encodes CAISESGLAGREQYF.